This T cell receptor (beta chain) was captured by sequencing in a study of blood T cell repertoires in COVID-19. Study summary: From T cells, B-cell-depleted T cells, or PBMCs came the material, which was cDNA or gDNA.

After removal of 4 bases from V and 1 base from J, the junction contained 11 bases not matched to a gene. Germline-derived CDR1 and CDR2 are SGHNT and YYREEE (reference sequence). The CDR3 is 16 residues long. TCRdb keeps only in-frame clones here, not all; method: immunoSEQ multiplex PCR. The sample gives 20,000 to 25,000 clones, 70% to 90% of which show up once; roughly 18% is in the top ten. The specimen was peripheral blood. The V gene is TRBV5-4, the J gene TRBJ2-7; TRBD2 matches 7 bases. The receptor was isolated from a woman older than 75 with acute or convalescent COVID-19. In DNA form, the CDR3 reads TGTGCCAGCAGCCCGGAGGTCGGGAGGTGGTCCTACGAGCAGTACTTC. Its translation is CASSPEVGRWSYEQYF.